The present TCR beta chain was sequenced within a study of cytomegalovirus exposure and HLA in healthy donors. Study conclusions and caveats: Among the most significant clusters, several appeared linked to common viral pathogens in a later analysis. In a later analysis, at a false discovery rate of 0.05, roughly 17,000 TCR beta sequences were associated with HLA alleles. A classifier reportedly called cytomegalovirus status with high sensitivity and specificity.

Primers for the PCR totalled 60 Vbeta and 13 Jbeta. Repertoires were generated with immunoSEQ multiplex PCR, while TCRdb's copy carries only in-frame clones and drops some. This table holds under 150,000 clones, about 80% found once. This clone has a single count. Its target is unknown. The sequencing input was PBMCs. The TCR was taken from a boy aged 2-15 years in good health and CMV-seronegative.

The CDR3 sequence: CASSARSTGSGNTIYF. CDR3 nucleotides: TGTGCCAGTAGTGCCCGATCGACAGGTAGTGGAAACACCATATATTTT. V and J are TRBV19 and TRBJ1-3; D is perhaps TRBD1 (6 bases). Germline assignment: CDR1 LNHDA and CDR2 SQIVND (reference sequence). V was shortened by 5 bases and J by 3 bases, with 17 bases between the two germline ends. This CDR3 is 16 amino acids long.